This TCR beta chain derives from a study of human T cells and chemical hapten exposure. This clonotype was counted at least ten times. The CDR3 is 14 amino acids. Germline V gene sequence: CDR1 SGHNT, CDR2 YYREEE (reference sequence). Trimming removed 9 bases from V and 4 bases from J; junction bases left unmatched: 11. Noted time point: healthy volunteer bleed at 2 weeks. Whole blood, unfractionated, served as the material for total RNA extraction. MiXCR was run by TCRdb on the RACE reads, yielding one entry per CDR3 protein. The data hold about 45,000 distinct CDR3 sequences, with 3.5% to 4.5% observed a single time.

This receptor was taken from a female donor in good health. Some clones in this sample may be carry-over from other donors' samples. V usage is TRBV5-4 and J usage is TRBJ2-3, with 7 nucleotides matching TRBD2. Sequencing used whole blood. The CDR3 sequence: CAIRSGAYPDTQYF. The CDR3, as DNA: TGTGCCATCAGGAGCGGGGCGTACCCAGATACGCAGTATTTT.